This TCR beta chain was retrieved from a study of control samples from healthy donors and cancer patients (dated by TCRdb to about 2020). The CDR3, from cysteine to phenylalanine, totals 16 residues. The entry retains the CDR3 DNA only, 48 bases that are in frame from base 1. Trimming leaves V shorter by 2 bases and J shorter by 2 bases, with the junction holding 5 bases beyond the gene matches. From the germline V gene, CDR1 is MGHRA and CDR2 is YSYEKL. The library was produced with the immunoSEQ multiplex PCR assay. Sourced from immuneACCESS, this table was stored by TCRdb with only in-frame sequences that have V and J called. A share of the clones is absent; for the studies checked, an unresolved V gene accounts for under half, and the remainder has no known explanation. Counted in this sample were around 250,000 clones; around 80% of them appeared once. About an eighth of the sample belongs to the ten largest clones.

Worth noting for this clone: Which antigen it targets is not known. It has no much larger one-base neighbor in the sample; base qualities were not kept.

The sequenced material came from PBMCs. The chain couples TRBV4-1 to TRBJ2-7; 11 junctional bases match TRBD2. The clonotype originates from a woman aged 60 to 75 with lung cancer. The CDR3: CASSQRGTSGPYEQYF. The nucleotide sequence reads as follows: TGCGCCAGCAGCCAAAGGGGGACTAGCGGCCCCTACGAGCAGTACTTC.